The present T cell receptor beta chain was sequenced within a study of metastatic and nonmetastatic thyroid tumors. Whole-study results and caveats: Malignant tumors reportedly showed significantly higher TCR beta diversity than benign nodules in both blood and tumor.

Per the germline V gene, CDR1 is MNHEY and CDR2 is SMNVEV (reference sequence). The CDR3 has 15 residues. With 7 bases clipped from V and 4 bases from J, the junction kept 11 bases outside the gene matches. TCRdb ran MiXCR on the PCR reads. Of around 5,900 clones listed, around 37% are singletons. As regards this clone: Its target is unknown.

Among the patients, none had received any treatment before thyroid surgery. This receptor was taken from a male donor with papillary thyroid cancer or a benign thyroid nodule (not recorded which). Some clones in this sample may be carry-over from other donors' samples. The specimen sequenced was tumor tissue. V and J are TRBV27 and TRBJ2-3, with 7 nucleotides matching TRBD2. CDR3 sequence reads: CASKFGGRRADTQYF. The CDR3 DNA reads as TGTGCCAGCAAGTTCGGCGGGAGAAGGGCAGATACGCAGTATTTT.